This TCR beta chain was sequenced in a study of cytomegalovirus exposure and HLA in healthy donors. Whole-study results and caveats: While the bulk of TCR sequences proved rare, some public TCRs turned up in many donors.

A note on this clone: The antigen is unknown.

Only in-frame clones appear in the TCRdb table, and some are missing; sequencing was by immunoSEQ multiplex PCR. The sample consists of fewer than 200,000 clones, roughly 96% of them appearing once. The sequenced material came from PBMCs. The receptor was isolated from a woman aged 18-29 years in good health and CMV-seronegative.

The CDR3 sequence is CASSVSPGTRANEQFF. The CDR3 bases are TGTGCCAGCAGCGTAAGCCCCGGGACAAGAGCAAATGAGCAGTTCTTC. The chain links TRBV5-5 to TRBJ2-1; perhaps TRBD1 as D (6 bases). Germline-derived CDR1 and CDR2 are SGHKS and YYEKEE (reference sequence). V gave up 4 bases and J gave up 7 bases, with 21 bases separating them. The CDR3 loop spans 16 amino acids.